Shown below are 21 T cell receptor beta chains from a single sample sequenced in a study of shared clonotypes between healthy human individuals. The method was immunoSEQ multiplex PCR; TCRdb's version includes in-frame clones alone and lacks a portion of them. The top ten clones hold approximately 0.41% of a sample with under 2.5 million clones, about 90% of them seen once. Material: naive CD4+ T cells from PBMCs. As to subset: CD45RA+ positively selected. The source of these receptors is a man younger than 35 in good health. Some clones in this sample may be carry-over from other donors' samples.

This chain uses TRBV7-2 with TRBJ2-7; 8 positions match TRBD1. Trimming took 5 bases from V and 3 from J; bases not matched to a gene: 12. The germline V gene has CDR1 SGHTA and CDR2 FQGNSA. This CDR3 comprises 16 residues. The CDR3 loop reads CASSTQGALYGYEQYF. DNA of the CDR3: TGTGCCAGCAGCACGCAGGGGGCGCTTTATGGCTACGAGCAGTACTTC.

The rearrangement links TRBV6-5 to TRBJ2-3; 9 bases match TRBD1. This CDR3 region has 14 residues. V dropped 5 bases and J dropped 4; count of bases not matched to a gene: 4. CDR1 and CDR2 from the germline V gene are MNHEY and SVGAGI. Here the CDR3 DNA reads TGTGCCAGCAGTCAGGGACAGGGACCAGATACGCAGTATTTT. Its translation is CASSQGQGPDTQYF.

The CDR3 spells CASSLVSGPSSYNEQFF. The CDR3 DNA is TGCGCCAGCAGCTTGGTTTCTGGACCGAGCTCCTACAATGAGCAGTTCTTC. The chain is built from TRBV5-1 and TRBJ2-1; no reliable D call. The CDR3 extends over 17 amino acids. CDR1 and CDR2 (germline): SGHRS, YFSETQ. V lost 0 bases and J lost 0, with 13 bases in between.

Comments on this clone: This same CDR3 is encoded by further DNA sequences in the sample. The chain joins TRBV5-1 to TRBJ2-1, with 13 bases matching TRBD2. Germline V gives CDR1 SGHRS, CDR2 YFSETQ. The CDR3 is made up of 15 amino acids. The ends lost 4 bases at V and 4 bases at J; junction bases unmatched: 2. The CDR3 here is CASSAGLAGYNEQFF. The CDR3 DNA reads TGCGCCAGCAGCGCGGGACTAGCGGGATACAATGAGCAGTTCTTC.

This chain joins TRBV29-1 and TRBJ2-1; 10 bases fit TRBD2. This CDR3 spans 15 amino acids. Trimming took 7 bases from V and 9 from J; bases not matched to a gene: 15. Germline loops: CDR1 SQVTM, CDR2 ANQGSEA. CDR3 loop: CSAVRGRTSGVEQFF. CDR3 DNA: TGCAGCGCCGTAAGAGGCCGGACTAGCGGAGTTGAGCAGTTCTTC.

The chain recombines TRBV28 with TRBJ2-7, with 8 bases fitting TRBD1. The germline V gene has CDR1 MDHEN and CDR2 SYDVKM. There are 17 residues in the CDR3. V lost 1 base, J lost 2 bases, and 10 bases stayed unmatched. The CDR3 spells CASSLFLRQGRTYEQYF. In DNA form, the CDR3 reads TGTGCCAGCAGTTTATTCCTACGACAGGGGCGGACCTACGAGCAGTACTTC.

The chain is built from TRBV10-1 and TRBJ2-7; 9 nucleotides match TRBD2. J was trimmed by 1 base and V by 3 bases; bases with no gene match: 7. The CDR3 is 16 amino acids. CDR1 is WNHNN, CDR2 SYGVQD, per germline (reference sequence). The DNA for the CDR3 is TGCGCCAGCAGTGATTCTAGCGGGGTGGGGTCCTACGAGCAGTACTTC. Protein sequence: CASSDSSGVGSYEQYF.

The rearrangement uses TRBV4-2 and TRBJ2-1; 7 bases map to TRBD2. This CDR3 is 14 amino acids long. Germline CDR1 is LGHNA and CDR2 is YNFKEQ. Unmatched junction bases numbered 4, after V lost 0 bases and J lost 8 bases. The CDR3 here is CASSQDGGIDEQFF. CDR3 in DNA: TGTGCCAGCAGCCAAGACGGGGGGATCGATGAGCAGTTCTTC.

The rearrangement uses TRBV19 and TRBJ1-3; 9 bases agree with TRBD1. V lost 6 bases and J lost 0; bases outside the gene matches: 12. The CDR3 runs to 18 residues. Germline loops: CDR1 LNHDA, CDR2 SQIVND (reference sequence). For the CDR3, the DNA is TGTGCCAGTAGCAGCAGGGGACAGGGCTTATTCTCTGGAAACACCATATATTTT. Protein sequence: CASSSRGQGLFSGNTIYF.

Regarding this clone: The same CDR3 arises from other DNA sequences in this sample as well. V usage is TRBV5-1 and J usage is TRBJ2-7; D is perhaps TRBD1 or TRBD2 (5 bases each). This CDR3 comprises 14 residues. Deletions cut 2 bases from V and 3 bases from J, with 12 bases between. The germline CDR1 and CDR2 sequences are SGHRS and YFSETQ. Written as DNA, the CDR3 is TGCGCCAGCAGCTTCCGGGACGGAGACTACGAGCAGTACTTC. This codes for CASSFRDGDYEQYF.

The J gene is TRBJ2-1, the V gene TRBV10-3, with TRBD2 identical over 13 bases. This CDR3 comprises 16 residues. J gave up 7 bases and V 4 bases, and 7 bases lay outside the gene matches. Germline CDR1 is ENHRY and CDR2 is SYGVKD. Here the CDR3 DNA reads TGTGCCATCAGTGGCCCACTAGCGGGAGGGGGAAATGAGCAGTTCTTC. This encodes CAISGPLAGGGNEQFF.

This rearrangement joins TRBV14 to TRBJ1-2; no clear D gene. The CDR3 extends over 12 amino acids. The germline gives CDR1 SGHDN, CDR2 FVKESK. V gave up 3 bases and J gave up 4 bases, with 6 bases separating them. The CDR3 is CASSHGAYGYTF. The CDR3 DNA reads TGTGCCAGCAGCCATGGAGCCTATGGCTACACCTTC.

J is TRBJ1-1 and V is TRBV13; 10 positions match TRBD1. V lost 1 base, J lost 9 bases, and 5 bases stayed unmatched. The CDR3 has 14 amino acids. Germline-derived CDR1 and CDR2 are PRHDT and FYEKMQ (reference sequence). CDR3 DNA sequence: TGTGCCAGCAGCTTAGTGGGACAGGGGAGGAAAGCTTTCTTT. This sequence encodes CASSLVGQGRKAFF.

This clone showed up just a few times. The genes are TRBV5-5 and TRBJ1-5, with TRBD1 matching over 9 bases. CDR1 SGHKS and CDR2 YYEKEE come from the germline V gene (reference sequence). The CDR3 covers 15 residues. Unmatched junction bases numbered 4, after V lost 4 bases and J lost 2 bases. CDR3 protein: CASSRQGVGNQPQHF. The CDR3 nucleotides are TGTGCCAGCAGCCGACAGGGGGTCGGCAATCAGCCCCAGCATTTT.

The V call is TRBV27, the J call TRBJ1-2; D might be TRBD1 (5 bases). The germline gives CDR1 MNHEY, CDR2 SMNVEV (reference sequence). Trimming shortened V by 10 bases and J by 0 bases, and 18 bases separated the two germline ends. The CDR3 runs to 15 residues. CDR3 in amino acids: CATHPNGAPNYGYTF. Written as DNA, the CDR3 is TGTGCCACCCACCCAAACGGGGCTCCTAACTATGGCTACACCTTC.

This clone was recorded once. The chain carries TRBV7-2 and TRBJ2-3; TRBD2 matches at 9 bases. V shed 4 bases and J 2 bases; nucleotides not matched to a gene: 4. Per the germline V gene, CDR1 is SGHTA and CDR2 is FQGNSA. The CDR3 totals 15 residues. DNA of the CDR3: TGTGCCAGCAGCTATGGACTAGCGAACACAGATACGCAGTATTTT. It specifies CASSYGLANTDTQYF.

The chain recombines TRBV5-1 with TRBJ2-2; 11 bases map to TRBD2. J gave up 6 bases and V 4 bases, and 8 bases lay outside the gene matches. This CDR3 has 16 residues. Germline V CDR1 and CDR2: SGHRS, YFSETQ. Written as DNA, the CDR3 is TGCGCCAGCAGCGTACTAGCGGGAGTTCTCGCCGGGGAGCTGTTTTTT. Translation: CASSVLAGVLAGELFF.

This sequence joins TRBV7-6 and TRBJ2-1, with 7 bases fitting TRBD2. This CDR3 has 15 residues. V shed 6 bases and J 3 bases; nucleotides not matched to a gene: 8. Germline V gene data show CDR1 as SGHVS and CDR2 as FNYEAQ. The CDR3 nucleotides read TGTGCCAGCAGTTCACAGAGCGGGGTCTACAATGAGCAGTTCTTC. Its translation is CASSSQSGVYNEQFF.

The rearrangement joins TRBV2 to TRBJ2-1; possible D gene TRBD2, 6 bases. Per germline, CDR1 SNHLY and CDR2 FYNNEI. The CDR3 has 13 amino acids. Trimming stripped 2 bases from V and 6 bases from J, with 8 bases between. The CDR3 spells CASSETSFNEQFF. For the CDR3, the DNA is TGTGCCAGCAGTGAAACTAGCTTCAATGAGCAGTTCTTC.

This chain connects TRBV11-2 to TRBJ2-7; D possibly corresponds to TRBD1 (6 bases). The germline V and J ends were trimmed by 5 bases and 2 bases, with 16 bases remaining between them. Per the germline V gene, CDR1 is SGHAT and CDR2 is FQNNGV. This CDR3 region has 15 residues. The CDR3 DNA is TGTGCCAGCAGCGTACGACGGGACACCCCCTACGAGCAGTACTTC. Translated, it gives CASSVRRDTPYEQYF.

This clone was found once. This same CDR3 is encoded by further DNA sequences in the sample. V usage is TRBV7-2 and J usage is TRBJ2-5, with D unresolved. V gave up 3 bases and J gave up 2 bases, with 7 bases separating them. Germline V gene lookup returns CDR1 SGHTA and CDR2 FQGNSA. CDR3 size: 13 residues. CDR3 DNA: TGTGCCAGCAGCTTCGGCAGACAAGAGACCCAGTACTTC. This codes for CASSFGRQETQYF. The full variable domain, its missing parts supplied by reference TRBV7-2 and TRBJ2-5, is GAGVSQSPSNKVTEKGKDVELRCDPISGHTALYWYRQSLGQGLEFLIYFQGNSAPDKSGLPSDRFSAERTGGSVSTLTIQRTQQEDSAVYLCASSFGRQETQYFGPGTRLLVL.